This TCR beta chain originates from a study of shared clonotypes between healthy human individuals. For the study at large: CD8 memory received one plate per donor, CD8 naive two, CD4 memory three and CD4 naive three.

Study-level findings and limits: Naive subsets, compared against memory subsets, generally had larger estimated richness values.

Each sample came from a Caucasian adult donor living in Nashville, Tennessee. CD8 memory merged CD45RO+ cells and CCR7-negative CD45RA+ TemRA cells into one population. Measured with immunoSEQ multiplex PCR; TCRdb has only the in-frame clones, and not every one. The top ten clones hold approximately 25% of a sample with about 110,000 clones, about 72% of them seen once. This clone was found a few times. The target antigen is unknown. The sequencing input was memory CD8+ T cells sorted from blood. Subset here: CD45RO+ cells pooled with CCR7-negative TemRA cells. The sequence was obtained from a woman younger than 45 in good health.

CDR3 in amino acids: CASSDAASYEQYF. CDR3 DNA: TGCGCCAGCAGTGATGCGGCATCCTACGAGCAGTACTTC. The chain combines TRBV10-2 with TRBJ2-7; D gene unclear. V lost 3 bases to trimming and J lost 1 base, with 7 bases between them. The CDR3 is made up of 13 amino acids. CDR1 WSHSY and CDR2 SAAADI come from the germline V gene.